This is a list of T cell receptor beta chains from one sample in a study of T-cell memory formation after mild COVID-19. TCRdb itself ran the 5' RACE reads through MiXCR, one entry per CDR3 protein. The repertoire holds approximately 580,000 distinct CDR3 sequences, with roughly 21% as singletons. Sequencing was carried out using PBMCs or a T cell subset sorted from them (not recorded which). These receptors all come from an adult woman who had mild COVID-19 (a few samples of this study predate the infection). Cell type and time point are not known. CDR3s include the opening cysteine and the closing phenylalanine or tryptophan. A D gene is named only where the DNA matches it firmly. For some rows the clone size is stated as once, few or many, or as a class when expanded; others skip it.

d_call clone_size j_call v_call cdr3_nt cdr3_aa
- few TRBJ1-3 TRBV3-1 TGTGCCAGCAGCCCTTATGGAGGGTCCTCTGGAAACACCATATATTTT CASSPYGGSSGNTIYF
- - TRBJ1-6 TRBV10-3 TGTGCCATCAGTCGGAACCCTTCCGATTCACCCCTCCACTTT CAISRNPSDSPLHF
- - TRBJ1-6 TRBV12-5 TGTGCTAGTGGCTCCGAGGGGTATAATTCACCCCTCCACTTT CASGSEGYNSPLHF
TRBD2 once TRBJ2-1 TRBV24-1 TGTGCCACCAGTGGCGGGGGACTAGCGGGAGACTCCTACAATGAGCAGTTCTTC CATSGGGLAGDSYNEQFF
- many TRBJ1-1 TRBV5-5 TGTGCCAGCAGCCCCGACAGTGACACTGAAGCTTTCTTT CASSPDSDTEAFF
- few TRBJ1-2 TRBV6-5 TGTGCCAGCCGTCCGGCACTAGGACCTAGTTCTCTCTATGGCTACACCTTC CASRPALGPSSLYGYTF
- - TRBJ1-2 TRBV7-9 TGTGCCAGCAGCTTAGACGACCTCTTGGAGGGGACGTATGGCTACACCTTC CASSLDDLLEGTYGYTF
- - TRBJ2-7 TRBV9 TGTGCCAGCAGCTCCAGTGGCCTCCCGTACGAGCAGTACTTC CASSSSGLPYEQYF
- - TRBJ2-7 TRBV18 TGTGCCAGCTCTCATTCGGGGGCAAACTACGAGCAGTACTTC CASSHSGANYEQYF
- few TRBJ2-7 TRBV27 TGTGCCAGCAGCGGCAGGGCACCACCGCACGAGCAGTACTTC CASSGRAPPHEQYF
- - TRBJ1-1 TRBV27 TGTGCCAGCAGTCCCCAGGGTTCGGCCACTGAAGCTTTCTTT CASSPQGSATEAFF
- - TRBJ2-7 TRBV10-3 TGTGCCATCAGTGGGGCACTCTCCTCGGGGGAGCAGTACTTC CAISGALSSGEQYF
- few TRBJ2-7 TRBV6-6 TGTGCCAGCAGTCCACGGGACGGGGAGAAGCAGTACTTC CASSPRDGEKQYF
- - TRBJ1-1 TRBV6-5 TGTGCCAGCAGTTATTATTACATGGAAGGCACTGAAGCTTTCTTT CASSYYYMEGTEAFF
- - TRBJ2-1 TRBV7-9 TGTGCCAGCAGCTCTGCACTGGCGTGGCAGTTCTTC CASSSALAWQFF
- many TRBJ1-2 TRBV9 TGTGCCAGCAGCGTAGGTTGGGCAGGGACCTATGGCTACACCTTC CASSVGWAGTYGYTF
- few TRBJ2-2 TRBV6-6 TGTGCCAGCAGTTCATCGAACCCCAACACCGGGGAGCTGTTTTTT CASSSSNPNTGELFF
- - TRBJ1-1 TRBV18 TGTGCCAGCTCACCACCGGGAATTGCCGGACAAAGGAACACTGAAGCTTTCTTT CASSPPGIAGQRNTEAFF
TRBD1 - TRBJ2-4 TRBV10-3 TGTGCCATCAGAACCAAGAAGCCGGGACAGGAGGGCAAAAACATTCAGTACTTC CAIRTKKPGQEGKNIQYF
TRBD1 few TRBJ2-7 TRBV6-5 TGTGCCAGCAGTTCCGACTACAGGGGGTCGATTTACGAGCAGTACTTC CASSSDYRGSIYEQYF
- - TRBJ2-7 TRBV15 TGTGCCACCAGCAGCGGACAGAGGTTGGGCTACGAGCAGTACTTC CATSSGQRLGYEQYF
TRBD2 - TRBJ2-1 TRBV7-6 TGTGCCAGCAGCTTAATCGCTAGCGGGGATTACAATGAGCAGTTCTTC CASSLIASGDYNEQFF
TRBD2 - TRBJ2-2 TRBV25-1 TGTGCCAGCAGTGAAGGACTAGCGGGAGGTTCGCTCACCGGGGAGCTGTTTTTT CASSEGLAGGSLTGELFF
- many TRBJ1-2 TRBV25-1 TGTGCCAGCAGTCCCGGACAGTTCTATGGCTACACCTTC CASSPGQFYGYTF
TRBD1 - TRBJ1-2 TRBV20-1 TGCAGTGCTTACGACAGGGGGACTTATGGCTACACCTTC CSAYDRGTYGYTF
TRBD1 - TRBJ2-7 TRBV27 TGTGCCAGCAGTTTAGATGGGACAGGGGCCTCCTACGAGCAGTACTTC CASSLDGTGASYEQYF
TRBD1 - TRBJ2-1 TRBV7-2 TGTGCCAGCAGCTGGGAGGGGACAGGGGGCTACAATGAGCAGTTCTTC CASSWEGTGGYNEQFF
TRBD2 - TRBJ2-7 TRBV12-3/TRBV12-4 TGTGCCAGCCAACTAGCGGGGTGGAGCGAGCAGTACTTC CASQLAGWSEQYF
- many TRBJ2-1 TRBV12-3/TRBV12-4 TGTGCCAGCAGTCTCCGGGATTACAATGAGCAGTTCTTC CASSLRDYNEQFF
TRBD1 few TRBJ1-2 TRBV6-5 TGTGCCAGCAGCCCCTCTCTAGGGGGCGCCTACTATGGCTACACCTTC CASSPSLGGAYYGYTF
- - TRBJ2-3 TRBV6-2/TRBV6-3 TGTGCCAGCGCGGATGGGGGCGCAGGGACAGATACGCAGTATTTT CASADGGAGTDTQYF
- - TRBJ2-3 TRBV15 TGTGCCACCAGCAGAGCAACTACAGGTCCAGATACGCAGTATTTT CATSRATTGPDTQYF